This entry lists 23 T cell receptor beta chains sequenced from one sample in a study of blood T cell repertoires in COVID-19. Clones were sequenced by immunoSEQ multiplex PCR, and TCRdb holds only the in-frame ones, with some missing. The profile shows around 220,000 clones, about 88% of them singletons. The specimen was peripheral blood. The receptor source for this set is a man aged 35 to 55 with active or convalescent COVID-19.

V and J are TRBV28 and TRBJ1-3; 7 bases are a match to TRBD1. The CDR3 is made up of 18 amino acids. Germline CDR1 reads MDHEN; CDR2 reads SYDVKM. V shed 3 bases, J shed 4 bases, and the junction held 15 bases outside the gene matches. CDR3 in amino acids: CASSFYFSIGTDGNTIYF. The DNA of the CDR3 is TGTGCCAGCAGTTTTTATTTTTCGATAGGGACAGACGGAAACACCATATATTTT. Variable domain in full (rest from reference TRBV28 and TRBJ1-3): DVKVTQSSRYLVKRTGEKVFLECVQDMDHENMFWYRQDPGLGLRLIYFSYDVKMKEKGDIPEGYSVSREKKERFSLILESASTNQTSMYLCASSFYFSIGTDGNTIYFGEGSWLTVV.

For the CDR3, the DNA is TGTGCCAGCAGTTTAAACTTTGCCGGGGAGCTGTTTTTT. Translated, it gives CASSLNFAGELFF. The genes are TRBV12-3 or TRBV12-4 and TRBJ2-2; D not certain. The V end lost 2 bases, the J end lost 6 bases, and 7 bases lay between the germline ends. The CDR3 has 13 residues.

The CDR3 protein is CASSLTGGEPQHF. As DNA, the CDR3 is TGTGCCAGCAGTTTGACAGGGGGCGAGCCCCAGCATTTT. The rearrangement joins TRBV27 to TRBJ1-5, with 10 bases matching TRBD1. The ends lost 3 bases at V and 8 bases at J; junction bases unmatched: 1. The length of the CDR3 is 13 residues. CDR1 is MNHEY, CDR2 SMNVEV, per germline (reference sequence).

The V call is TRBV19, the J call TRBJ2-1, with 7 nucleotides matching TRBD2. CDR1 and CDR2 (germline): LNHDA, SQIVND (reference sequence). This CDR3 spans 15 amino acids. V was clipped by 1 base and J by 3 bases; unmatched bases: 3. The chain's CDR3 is CASSIGLAVYNEQFF. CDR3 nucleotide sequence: TGTGCCAGTAGTATAGGGCTAGCGGTCTACAATGAGCAGTTCTTC.

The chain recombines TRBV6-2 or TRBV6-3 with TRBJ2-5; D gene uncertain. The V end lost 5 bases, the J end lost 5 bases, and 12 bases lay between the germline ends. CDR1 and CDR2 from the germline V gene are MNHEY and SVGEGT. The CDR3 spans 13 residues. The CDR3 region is CASSRAFWETQYF. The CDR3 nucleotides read TGTGCCAGCAGTCGAGCGTTTTGGGAGACCCAGTACTTC.

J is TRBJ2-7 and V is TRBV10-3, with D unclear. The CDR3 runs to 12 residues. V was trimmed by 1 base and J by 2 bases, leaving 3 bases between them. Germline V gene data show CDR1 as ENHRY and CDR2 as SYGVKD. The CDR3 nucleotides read TGTGCCATCAGTGAGTATACCTACGAGCAGTACTTC. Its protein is CAISEYTYEQYF.

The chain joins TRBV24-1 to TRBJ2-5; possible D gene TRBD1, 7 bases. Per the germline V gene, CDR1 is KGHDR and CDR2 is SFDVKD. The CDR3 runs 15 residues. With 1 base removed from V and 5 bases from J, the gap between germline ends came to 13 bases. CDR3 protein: CATSDFGQGGETQYF. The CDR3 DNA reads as TGTGCCACCAGTGATTTTGGGCAGGGGGGCGAGACCCAGTACTTC.

The CDR3 spells CASSLYRDANVLTF. The CDR3 DNA sequence: TGTGCCAGCAGCTTATACAGGGACGCAAATGTCCTGACTTTC. V and J are TRBV5-6 and TRBJ2-6, with a tentative D call TRBD1 (6 bases). Per the germline V gene, CDR1 is SGHDT and CDR2 is YYEEEE. This CDR3 has 14 amino acids. Deletions cut 2 bases from V and 13 bases from J, with 16 bases between. The full variable domain, its missing parts supplied by reference TRBV5-6 and TRBJ2-6, is DAGVTQSPTHLIKTRGQQVTLRCSPKSGHDTVSWYQQALGQGPQFIFQYYEEEERQRGNFPDRFSGHQFPNYSSELNVNALLLGDSALYLCASSLYRDANVLTFGAGSRLTVL.

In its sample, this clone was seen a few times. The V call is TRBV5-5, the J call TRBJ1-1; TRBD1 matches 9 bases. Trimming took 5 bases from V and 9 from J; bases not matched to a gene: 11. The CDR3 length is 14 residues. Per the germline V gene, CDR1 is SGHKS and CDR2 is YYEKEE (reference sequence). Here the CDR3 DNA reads TGTGCCAGCAGTTTAACCGGGACAGGGTGGAAAGCTTTCTTT. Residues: CASSLTGTGWKAFF.

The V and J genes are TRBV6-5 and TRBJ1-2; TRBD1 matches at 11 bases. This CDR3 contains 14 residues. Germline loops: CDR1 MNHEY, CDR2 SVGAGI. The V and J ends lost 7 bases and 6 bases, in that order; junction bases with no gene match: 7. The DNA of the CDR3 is TGTGCCAGCAATAAAAGGACAGGGGGCCATGGCTACACCTTC. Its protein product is CASNKRTGGHGYTF.

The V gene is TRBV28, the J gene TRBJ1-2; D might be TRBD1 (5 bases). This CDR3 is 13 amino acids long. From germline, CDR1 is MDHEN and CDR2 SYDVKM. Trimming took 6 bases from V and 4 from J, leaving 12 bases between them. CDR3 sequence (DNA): TGTGCCAGCAGCCAGACAGACCTCTATGGCTACACCTTC. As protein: CASSQTDLYGYTF.

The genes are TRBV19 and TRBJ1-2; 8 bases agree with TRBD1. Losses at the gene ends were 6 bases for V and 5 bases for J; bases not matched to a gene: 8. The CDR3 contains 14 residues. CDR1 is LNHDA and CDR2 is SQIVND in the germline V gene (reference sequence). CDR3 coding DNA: TGTGCCAGTAGCCAGGACAGGGATAGATATGGCTACACCTTC. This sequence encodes CASSQDRDRYGYTF.

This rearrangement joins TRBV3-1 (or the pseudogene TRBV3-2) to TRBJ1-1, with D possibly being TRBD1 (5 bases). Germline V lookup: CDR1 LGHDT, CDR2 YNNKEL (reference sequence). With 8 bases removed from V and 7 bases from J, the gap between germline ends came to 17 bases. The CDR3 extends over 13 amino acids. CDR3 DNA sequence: TGTGCCAGCGGCAAAGGACAAGCCTTTGAAGCTTTCTTT. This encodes CASGKGQAFEAFF.

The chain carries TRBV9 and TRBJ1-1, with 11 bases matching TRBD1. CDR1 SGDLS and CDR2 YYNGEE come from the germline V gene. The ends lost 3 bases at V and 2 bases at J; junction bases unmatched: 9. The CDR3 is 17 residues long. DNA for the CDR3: TGTGCCAGCAGCGCGGGACAGGGGGGAACCGTTAACACTGAAGCTTTCTTT. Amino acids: CASSAGQGGTVNTEAFF. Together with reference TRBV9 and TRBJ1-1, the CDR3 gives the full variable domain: DSGVTQTPKHLITATGQRVTLRCSPRSGDLSVYWYQQSLDQGLQFLIQYYNGEERAKGNILERFSAQQFPDLHSELNLSSLELGDSALYFCASSAGQGGTVNTEAFFGQGTRLTVV.

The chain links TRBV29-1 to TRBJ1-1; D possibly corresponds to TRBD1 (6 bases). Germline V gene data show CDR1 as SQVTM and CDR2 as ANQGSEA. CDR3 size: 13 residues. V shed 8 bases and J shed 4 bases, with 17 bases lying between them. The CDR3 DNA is TGCAGCATCCAACAGGGCGGGAGCACTGAAGCTTTCTTT. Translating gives CSIQQGGSTEAFF.

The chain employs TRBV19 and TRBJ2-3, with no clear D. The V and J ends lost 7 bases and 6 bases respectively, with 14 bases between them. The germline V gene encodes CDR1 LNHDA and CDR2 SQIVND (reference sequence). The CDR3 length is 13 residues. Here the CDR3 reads CASTKATRDTQYF. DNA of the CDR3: TGTGCCAGTACCAAGGCGACAAGGGATACGCAGTATTTT. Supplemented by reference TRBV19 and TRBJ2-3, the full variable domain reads DGGITQSPKYLFRKEGQNVTLSCEQNLNHDAMYWYRQDPGQGLRLIYYSQIVNDFQKGDIAEGYSVSREKKESFPLTVTSAQKNPTAFYLCASTKATRDTQYFGPGTRLTVL.

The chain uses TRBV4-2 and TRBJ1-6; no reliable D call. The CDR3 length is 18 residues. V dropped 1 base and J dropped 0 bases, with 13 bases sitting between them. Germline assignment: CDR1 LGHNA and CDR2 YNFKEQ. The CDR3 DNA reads TGTGCCAGCAGCCAAGTAGTCGGTAGGAGCTCCTATAATTCACCCCTCCACTTT. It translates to CASSQVVGRSSYNSPLHF.

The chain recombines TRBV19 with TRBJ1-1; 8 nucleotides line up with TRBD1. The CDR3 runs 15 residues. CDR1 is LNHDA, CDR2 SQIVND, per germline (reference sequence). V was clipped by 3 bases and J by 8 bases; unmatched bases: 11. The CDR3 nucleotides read TGTGCCAGTAGTATGGGAACCCCAGGGGGCCGGGAAGCTTTCTTT. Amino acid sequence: CASSMGTPGGREAFF.

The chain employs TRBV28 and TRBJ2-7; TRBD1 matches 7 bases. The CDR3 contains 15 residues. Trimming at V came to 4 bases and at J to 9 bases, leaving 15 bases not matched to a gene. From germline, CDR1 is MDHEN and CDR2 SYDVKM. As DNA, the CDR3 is TGTGCCAGCAGTTCAACAGGGGAAACTGTTTCCGGGCAGTACTTC. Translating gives CASSSTGETVSGQYF.

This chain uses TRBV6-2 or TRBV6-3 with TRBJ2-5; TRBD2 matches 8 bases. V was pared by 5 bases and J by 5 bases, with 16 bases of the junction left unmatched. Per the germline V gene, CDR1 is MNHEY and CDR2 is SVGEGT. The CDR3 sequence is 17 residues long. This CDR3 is CASSRGGTALPRETQYF. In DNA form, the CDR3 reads TGTGCCAGCAGTCGCGGGGGGACCGCATTGCCAAGGGAGACCCAGTACTTC.

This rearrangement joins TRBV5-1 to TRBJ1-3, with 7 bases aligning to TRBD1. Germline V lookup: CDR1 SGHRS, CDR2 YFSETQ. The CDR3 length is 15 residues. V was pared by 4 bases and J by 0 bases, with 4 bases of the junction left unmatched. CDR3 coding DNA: TGCGCCAGCAGCGCCGGGACAGTCTCTGGAAACACCATATATTTT. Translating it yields CASSAGTVSGNTIYF.

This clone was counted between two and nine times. CDR3 nucleotide sequence: TGTGCCTGGAGTGTACAGGGGGGGAATTCACCCCTCCACTTT. As protein: CAWSVQGGNSPLHF. The chain couples TRBV30 to TRBJ1-6; 8 bases line up with TRBD1. Germline V gives CDR1 GTSNPN, CDR2 SVGIG (reference sequence). Unmatched junction bases numbered 2, after V lost 0 bases and J lost 7 bases. This CDR3 is 14 amino acids long.

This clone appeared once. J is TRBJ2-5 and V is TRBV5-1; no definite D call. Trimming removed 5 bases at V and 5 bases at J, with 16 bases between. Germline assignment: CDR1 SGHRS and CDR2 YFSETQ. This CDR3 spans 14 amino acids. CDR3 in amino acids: CASSSPSSVETQYF. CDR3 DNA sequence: TGCGCCAGCAGTTCCCCCTCGAGCGTGGAGACCCAGTACTTC.